These 6 T cell receptor beta chains were all obtained from the same sample, sequenced in a study of CD8+ T cells in alopecia areata. Treatment defined: oral pan-JAK inhibitor, 5-10 mg twice daily. Following extraction, RNA underwent reverse transcription to cDNA, which served as the sequencing template. TCRdb's copy holds only in-frame clones and misses some; the assay was immunoSEQ multiplex PCR. The sample has 150,000 or so clones, about three fifths seen once. Sample: CD4+ T cells sorted from blood, taken at week 4, from a patient treated with tofacitinib. The receptors stem from a human donor with alopecia areata.

V is TRBV5-1 and J is TRBJ1-4; D is perhaps TRBD1 (5 bases). The germline gives CDR1 SGHRS, CDR2 YFSETQ. This CDR3 comprises 14 residues. Trimming took off 1 base at V and 3 bases at J, with 7 bases between the two ends. Here the CDR3 reads CASSLSRANEKLFF. The DNA of the CDR3 is TGCGCCAGCAGCTTGTCCAGGGCTAATGAAAAACTGTTTTTT. Combining the CDR3 with reference TRBV5-1 and TRBJ1-4 gives the whole variable domain KAGVTQTPRYLIKTRGQQVTLSCSPISGHRSVSWYQQTPGQGLQFLFEYFSETQRNKGNFPGRFSGRQFSNSRSEMNVSTLELGDSALYLCASSLSRANEKLFFGSGTQLSVL.

The chain carries TRBV29-1 and TRBJ2-1, with D hard to call. V was clipped by 1 base and J by 4 bases, with 8 bases between them. This CDR3 has 13 amino acids. Germline loops: CDR1 SQVTM, CDR2 ANQGSEA. The CDR3 loop is CSVEGQEYNEQFF. CDR3 bases: TGCAGCGTTGAAGGTCAGGAGTACAATGAGCAGTTCTTC.

The J gene is TRBJ2-1, the V gene TRBV4-2; D remains unclear. The germline V and J ends were trimmed by 4 bases and 12 bases, with 19 bases remaining between them. From germline, CDR1 is LGHNA and CDR2 YNFKEQ. The CDR3 is made up of 14 amino acids. The CDR3 here is CASSLTRTEVRQFF. CDR3 bases: TGTGCCAGCAGCCTGACCCGTACGGAAGTCCGGCAGTTCTTC.

This chain uses TRBV4-3 with TRBJ1-2, with D unclear. This CDR3 contains 14 residues. Trimming shortened V by 6 bases and J by 4 bases, and 15 bases separated the two germline ends. Looked up from germline, CDR1 is LGHNA and CDR2 is YSLEER. The CDR3 DNA sequence: TGCGCCAGCAGTACAATTGGACGGGGCTATGGCTACACCTTC. Its translation: CASSTIGRGYGYTF.

The chain couples TRBV6-1 to TRBJ2-2; D is undetermined. Deletions cut 1 base from V and 7 bases from J, with 4 bases between. The CDR3 length is 12 residues. Germline CDR1 and CDR2: MNHNS and SASEGT. The CDR3 nucleotides read TGTGCCAGCAGTGAAGTTCTCGGGGAGCTGTTTTTT. Its translation is CASSEVLGELFF.

This clone occurred a few times. The same CDR3 can be traced to other DNA sequences in this sample. The chain is built from TRBV29-1 and TRBJ2-5, with D unresolved. This CDR3 contains 12 residues. The germline V gene encodes CDR1 SQVTM and CDR2 ANQGSEA. The V and J ends lost 3 bases and 0 bases respectively, with 5 bases between them. The chain's CDR3 is CSVEINQETQYF. CDR3 DNA sequence: TGCAGCGTTGAGATTAACCAAGAGACCCAGTACTTC. Combining the CDR3 with reference TRBV29-1 and TRBJ2-5 gives the whole variable domain SAVISQKPSRDICQRGTSLTIQCQVDSQVTMMFWYRQQPGQSLTLIATANQGSEATYESGFVIDKFPISRPNLTFSTLTVSNMSPEDSSIYLCSVEINQETQYFGPGTRLLVL.